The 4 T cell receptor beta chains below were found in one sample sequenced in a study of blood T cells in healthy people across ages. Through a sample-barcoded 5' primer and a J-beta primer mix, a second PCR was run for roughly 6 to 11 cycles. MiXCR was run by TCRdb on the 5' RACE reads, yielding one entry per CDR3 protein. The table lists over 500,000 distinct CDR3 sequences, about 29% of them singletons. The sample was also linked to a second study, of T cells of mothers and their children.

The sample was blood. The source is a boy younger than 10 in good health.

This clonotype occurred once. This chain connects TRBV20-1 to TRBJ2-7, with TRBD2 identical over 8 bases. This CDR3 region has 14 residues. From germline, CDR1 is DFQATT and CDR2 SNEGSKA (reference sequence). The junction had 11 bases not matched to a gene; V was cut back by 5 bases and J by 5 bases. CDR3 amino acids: CSAPDYSGVHEQYF. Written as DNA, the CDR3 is TGCAGTGCTCCTGACTATAGCGGGGTGCACGAGCAGTACTTC.

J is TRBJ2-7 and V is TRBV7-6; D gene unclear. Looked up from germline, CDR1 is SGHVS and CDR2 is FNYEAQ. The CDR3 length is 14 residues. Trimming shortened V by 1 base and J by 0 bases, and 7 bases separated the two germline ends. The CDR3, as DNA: TGTGCCAGCAGCTTAGAATCCTCCTCCTACGAGCAGTACTTC. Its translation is CASSLESSSYEQYF.

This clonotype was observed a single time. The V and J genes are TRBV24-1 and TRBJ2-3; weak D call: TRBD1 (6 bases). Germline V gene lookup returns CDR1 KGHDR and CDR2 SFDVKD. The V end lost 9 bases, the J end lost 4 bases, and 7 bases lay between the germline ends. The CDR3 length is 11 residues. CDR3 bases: TGTGCCACCGGGGGCCCAGATACGCAGTATTTT. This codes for CATGGPDTQYF.

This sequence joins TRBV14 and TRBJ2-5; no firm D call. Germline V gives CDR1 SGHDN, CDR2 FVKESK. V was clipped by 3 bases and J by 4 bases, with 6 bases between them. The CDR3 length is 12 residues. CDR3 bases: TGTGCCAGCAGCCAGAACTCAGAGACCCAGTACTTC. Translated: CASSQNSETQYF.